What follows describes a single TCR beta chain. Its antigen is not known. Generated by immunoSEQ multiplex PCR, the TCRdb table keeps only in-frame clones and is missing some. The sample has 2 million to 2.5 million clones, roughly 92% seen once. This CDR3 has 14 residues. Germline V gives CDR1 MDHEN, CDR2 SYDVKM. Losses at the gene ends were 5 bases for V and 4 bases for J; bases not matched to a gene: 8. The sample is drawn from a study of shared clonotypes between healthy human individuals. In the study overall: CD4 naive cells filled three plates per donor, CD4 memory three, CD8 naive two and CD8 memory one. Study-wide results and limits: Clonotypes shared by all four sorted-subset donors had higher generation probabilities than non-shared clonotypes. Donor scarcity curtailed the genetic and exposure-history diversity represented herein.

The sequence was collected from a man aged 18 to 35 in good health. Some clones in this sample may be carry-over from other donors' samples. This rearrangement joins TRBV28 to TRBJ2-7, with TRBD1 matching 7 bases. Sequenced sample: naive CD4+ T cells from PBMCs. Subset: CD45RA+ positively selected. CDR3 protein: CASSDPGQRYEQYF. The CDR3 coding sequence is TGTGCCAGCAGTGATCCGGGACAGAGATACGAGCAGTACTTC.